This T cell receptor (beta chain) was captured by sequencing in a study of graft-versus-host responses after intestinal transplantation. In the study overall: Isolated intestinal, liver-intestinal, or multivisceral transplants were what recipients had. The whole recipient group had anti-thymocyte globulin induction followed by tacrolimus and steroids for around 3 years. Regarding the study as a whole: Recipient marrow harbored GvH clones, some of which surfaced first in ileum or blood.

Trimming removed 1 base from V and 6 bases from J, with 7 bases in between. Germline values: CDR1 SGHDN, CDR2 FVKESK. CDR3 length: 13 residues. Method: immunoSEQ multiplex PCR; TCRdb's copy keeps in-frame clones and lacks some. Of roughly 15,000 clones listed, 59% are singletons. Intraepithelial lymphocytes and lamina propria lymphocytes were released through processing of graft tissue. A single count supports this clone. The antigen is not known. This TCR was sampled from a human patient who received an intestinal transplant, so some T cells may come from the graft donor. The chain has TRBV14 and TRBJ2-4; D ambiguous. This sample comprised ileum tissue, obtained 524 days after transplant. The CDR3 nucleotides are TGTGCCAGCAGCCAAGGAGGCAGAAACATTCAGTACTTC. Encoded protein: CASSQGGRNIQYF.